This TCR beta chain was profiled in a study of OX40 agonist ivuxolimab in advanced cancers. Study information: Participants, approximately 81% male, averaged roughly 59 years of age, ranging from roughly 23 to 80.

Using immunoSEQ multiplex PCR, the repertoire was profiled, and TCRdb retains in-frame clones only, with some absent. Of some 70,000 clones in the sample, around 87% were seen once. The CDR3 consists of 16 residues. Germline-derived CDR1 and CDR2 are MGHRA and YSYEKL. Trimming removed 0 bases at V and 3 bases at J, with 12 bases between. The chain recombines TRBV4-1 with TRBJ1-5; D possibly corresponds to TRBD1 (5 bases). The sequence was obtained from an adult with an advanced solid tumor such as melanoma, head and neck, liver or kidney cancer. The specimen comprised CD4+ or CD8+ T cells sorted from blood, sampled in a trial of the OX40 agonist ivuxolimab. The DNA for the CDR3 is TGCGCCAGCAGCCAAGAGTACACAGGCTCCAATCAGCCCCAGCATTTT. This translates into CASSQEYTGSNQPQHF.